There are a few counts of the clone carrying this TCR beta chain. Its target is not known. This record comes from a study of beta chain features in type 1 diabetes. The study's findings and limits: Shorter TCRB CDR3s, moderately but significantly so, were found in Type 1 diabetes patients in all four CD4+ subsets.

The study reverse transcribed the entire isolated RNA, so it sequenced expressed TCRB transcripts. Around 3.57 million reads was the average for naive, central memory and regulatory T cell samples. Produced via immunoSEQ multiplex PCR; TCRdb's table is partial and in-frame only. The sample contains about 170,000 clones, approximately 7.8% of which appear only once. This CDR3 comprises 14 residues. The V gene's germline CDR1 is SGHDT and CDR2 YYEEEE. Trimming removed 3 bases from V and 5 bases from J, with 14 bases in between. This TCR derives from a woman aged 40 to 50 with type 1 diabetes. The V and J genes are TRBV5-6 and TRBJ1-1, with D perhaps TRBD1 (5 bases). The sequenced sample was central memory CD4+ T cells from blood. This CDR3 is CASSWTSEGTEAFF. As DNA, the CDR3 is TGTGCCAGCAGCTGGACCTCGGAGGGGACTGAAGCTTTCTTT.